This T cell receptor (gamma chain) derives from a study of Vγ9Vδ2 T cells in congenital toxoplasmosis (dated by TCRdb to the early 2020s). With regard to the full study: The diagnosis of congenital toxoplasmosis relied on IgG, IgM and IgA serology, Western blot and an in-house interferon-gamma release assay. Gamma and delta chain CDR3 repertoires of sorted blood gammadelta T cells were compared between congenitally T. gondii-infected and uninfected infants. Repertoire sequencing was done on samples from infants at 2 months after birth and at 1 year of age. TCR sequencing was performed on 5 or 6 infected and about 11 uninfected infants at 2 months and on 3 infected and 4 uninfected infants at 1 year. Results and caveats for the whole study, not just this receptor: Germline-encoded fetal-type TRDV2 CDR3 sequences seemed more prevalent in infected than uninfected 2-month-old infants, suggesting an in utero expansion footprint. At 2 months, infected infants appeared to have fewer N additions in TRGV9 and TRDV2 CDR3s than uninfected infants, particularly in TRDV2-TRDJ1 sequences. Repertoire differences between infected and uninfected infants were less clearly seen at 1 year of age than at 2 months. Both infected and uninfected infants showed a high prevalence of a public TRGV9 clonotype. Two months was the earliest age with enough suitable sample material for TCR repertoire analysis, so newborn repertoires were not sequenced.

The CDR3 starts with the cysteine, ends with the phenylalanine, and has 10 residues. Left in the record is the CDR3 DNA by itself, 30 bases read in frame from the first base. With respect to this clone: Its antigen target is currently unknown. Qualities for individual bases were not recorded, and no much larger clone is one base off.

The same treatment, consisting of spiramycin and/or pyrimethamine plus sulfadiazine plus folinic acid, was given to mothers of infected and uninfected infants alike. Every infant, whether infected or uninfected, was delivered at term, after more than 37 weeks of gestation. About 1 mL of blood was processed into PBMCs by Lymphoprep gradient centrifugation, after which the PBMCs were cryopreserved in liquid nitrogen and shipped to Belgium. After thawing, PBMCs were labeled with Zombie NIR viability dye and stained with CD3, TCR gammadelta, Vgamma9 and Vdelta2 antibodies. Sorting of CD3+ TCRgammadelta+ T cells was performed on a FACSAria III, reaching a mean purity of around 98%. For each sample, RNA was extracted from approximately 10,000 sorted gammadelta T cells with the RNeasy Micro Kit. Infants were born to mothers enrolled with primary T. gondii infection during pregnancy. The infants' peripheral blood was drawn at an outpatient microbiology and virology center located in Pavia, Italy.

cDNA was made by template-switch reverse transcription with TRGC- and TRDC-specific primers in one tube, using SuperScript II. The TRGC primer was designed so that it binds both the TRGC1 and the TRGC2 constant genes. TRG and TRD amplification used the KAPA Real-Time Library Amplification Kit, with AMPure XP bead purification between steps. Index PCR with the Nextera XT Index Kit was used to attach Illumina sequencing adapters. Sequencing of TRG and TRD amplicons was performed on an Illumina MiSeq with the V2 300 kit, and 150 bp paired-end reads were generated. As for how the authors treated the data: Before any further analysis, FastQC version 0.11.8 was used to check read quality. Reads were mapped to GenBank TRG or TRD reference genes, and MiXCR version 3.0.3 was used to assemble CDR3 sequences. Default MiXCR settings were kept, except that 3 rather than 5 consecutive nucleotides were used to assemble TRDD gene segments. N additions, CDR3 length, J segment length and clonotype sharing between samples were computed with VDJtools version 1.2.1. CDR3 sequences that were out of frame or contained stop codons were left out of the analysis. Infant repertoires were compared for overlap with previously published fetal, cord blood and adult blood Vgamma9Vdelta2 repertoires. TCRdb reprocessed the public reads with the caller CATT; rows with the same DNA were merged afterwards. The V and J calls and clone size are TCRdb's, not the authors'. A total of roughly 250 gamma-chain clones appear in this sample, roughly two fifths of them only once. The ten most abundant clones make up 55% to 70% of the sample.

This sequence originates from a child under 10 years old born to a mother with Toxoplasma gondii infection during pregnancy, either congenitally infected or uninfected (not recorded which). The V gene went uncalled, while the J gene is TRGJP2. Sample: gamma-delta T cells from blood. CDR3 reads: CASSDWIKTF. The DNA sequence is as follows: TGTGCTAGTAGTGATTGGATCAAGACGTTT.